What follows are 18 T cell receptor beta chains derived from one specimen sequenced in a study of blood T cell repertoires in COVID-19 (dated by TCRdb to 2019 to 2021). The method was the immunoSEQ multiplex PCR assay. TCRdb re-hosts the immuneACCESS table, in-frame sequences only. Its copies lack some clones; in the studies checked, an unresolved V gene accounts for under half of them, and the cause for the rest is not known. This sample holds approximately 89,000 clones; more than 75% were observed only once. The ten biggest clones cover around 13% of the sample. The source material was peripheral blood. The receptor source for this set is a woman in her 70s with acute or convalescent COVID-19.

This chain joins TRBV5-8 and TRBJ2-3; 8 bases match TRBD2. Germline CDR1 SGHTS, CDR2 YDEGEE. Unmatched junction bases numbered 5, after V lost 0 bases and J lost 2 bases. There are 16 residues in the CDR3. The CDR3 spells CASSLVAGRHTDTQYF. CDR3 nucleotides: TGTGCCAGCAGCTTGGTAGCGGGGCGTCACACAGATACGCAGTATTTT.

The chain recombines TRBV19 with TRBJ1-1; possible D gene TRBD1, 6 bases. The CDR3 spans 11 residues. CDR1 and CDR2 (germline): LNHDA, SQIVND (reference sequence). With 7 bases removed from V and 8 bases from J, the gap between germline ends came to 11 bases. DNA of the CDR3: TGTGCCAGTACCCTTCAGGGGGAAGCTTTCTTT. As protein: CASTLQGEAFF.

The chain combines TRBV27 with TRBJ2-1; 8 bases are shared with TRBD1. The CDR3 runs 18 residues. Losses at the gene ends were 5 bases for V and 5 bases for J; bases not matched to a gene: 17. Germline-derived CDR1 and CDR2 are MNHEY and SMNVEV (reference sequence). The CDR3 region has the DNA TGTGCCAGCAGTCGCCGGACAAGACAGGGGAGTTCCCACAATGAGCAGTTCTTC. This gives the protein CASSRRTRQGSSHNEQFF.

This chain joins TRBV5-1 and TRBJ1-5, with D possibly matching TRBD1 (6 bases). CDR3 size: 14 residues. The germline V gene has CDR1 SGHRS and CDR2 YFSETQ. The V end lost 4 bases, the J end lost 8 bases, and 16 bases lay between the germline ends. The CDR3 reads CASSRSQGREPQHF. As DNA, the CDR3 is TGCGCCAGCAGCCGTTCTCAGGGGCGAGAGCCCCAGCATTTT.

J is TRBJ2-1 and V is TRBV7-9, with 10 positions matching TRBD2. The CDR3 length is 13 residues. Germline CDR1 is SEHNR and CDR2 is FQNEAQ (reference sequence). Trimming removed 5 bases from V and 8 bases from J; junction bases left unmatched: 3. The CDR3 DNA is TGTGCCAGCAGCCCAGCGGGAGGGGATGAGCAGTTCTTC. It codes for CASSPAGGDEQFF.

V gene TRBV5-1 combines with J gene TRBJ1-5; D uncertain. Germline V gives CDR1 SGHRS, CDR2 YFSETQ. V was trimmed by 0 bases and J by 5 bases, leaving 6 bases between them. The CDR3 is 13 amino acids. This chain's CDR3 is CASSLGEHQPQHF. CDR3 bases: TGCGCCAGCAGCTTGGGGGAGCATCAGCCCCAGCATTTT.

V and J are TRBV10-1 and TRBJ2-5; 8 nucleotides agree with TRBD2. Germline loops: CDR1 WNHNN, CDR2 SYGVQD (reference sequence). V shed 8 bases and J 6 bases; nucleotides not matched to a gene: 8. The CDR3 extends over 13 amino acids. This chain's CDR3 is CASSTSGGKTQYF. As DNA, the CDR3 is TGCGCCAGCTCCACCAGCGGGGGAAAGACCCAGTACTTC.

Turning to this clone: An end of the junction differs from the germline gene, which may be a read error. The CDR3 DNA reads as TGTGCCAGCAGTTTATGGGAGATCGGAAGTATCTTT. Translating gives CASSLWEIGSIF. The chain joins TRBV28 to TRBJ1-1; D remains ambiguous. Germline-derived CDR1 and CDR2 are MDHEN and SYDVKM. The CDR3 sequence is 12 residues long.

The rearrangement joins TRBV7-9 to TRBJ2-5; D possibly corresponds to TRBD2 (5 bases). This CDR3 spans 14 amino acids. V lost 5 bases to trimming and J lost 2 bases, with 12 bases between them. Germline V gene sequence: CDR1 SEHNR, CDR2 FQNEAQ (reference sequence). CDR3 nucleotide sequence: TGTGCCAGCAGCGTCGGGGTTCGACAAGAGACCCAGTACTTC. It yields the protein CASSVGVRQETQYF.

The CDR3 loop is CASSSGRLAGDKDTQYF. The CDR3 region has the DNA TGTGCCAGCAGCTCCGGAAGGCTAGCGGGGGATAAAGATACGCAGTATTTT. The chain carries TRBV7-2 and TRBJ2-3; 10 nucleotides line up with TRBD2. The germline V gene has CDR1 SGHTA and CDR2 FQGNSA. This CDR3 contains 17 residues. V lost 4 bases, J lost 5 bases, and 12 bases stayed unmatched.

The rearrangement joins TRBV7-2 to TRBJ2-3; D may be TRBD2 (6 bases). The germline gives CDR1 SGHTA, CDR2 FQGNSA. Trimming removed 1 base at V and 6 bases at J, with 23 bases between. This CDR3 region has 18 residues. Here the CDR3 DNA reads TGTGCCAGCAGCTTAGGAGTTTGGGACTCCCGGGCGGGGGATACGCAGTATTTT. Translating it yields CASSLGVWDSRAGDTQYF.

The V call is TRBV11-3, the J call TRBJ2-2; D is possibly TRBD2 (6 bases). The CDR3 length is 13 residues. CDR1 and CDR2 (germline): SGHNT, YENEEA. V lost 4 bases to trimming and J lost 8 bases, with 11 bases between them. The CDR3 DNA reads TGTGCCAGCAGCTGGGGAGGTGAAGGGGAGCTGTTTTTT. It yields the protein CASSWGGEGELFF. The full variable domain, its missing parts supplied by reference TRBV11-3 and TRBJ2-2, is EAGVVQSPRYKIIEKKQPVAFWCNPISGHNTLYWYLQNLGQGPELLIRYENEEAVDDSQLPKDRFSAERLKGVDSTLKIQPAELGDSAVYLCASSWGGEGELFFGEGSRLTVL.

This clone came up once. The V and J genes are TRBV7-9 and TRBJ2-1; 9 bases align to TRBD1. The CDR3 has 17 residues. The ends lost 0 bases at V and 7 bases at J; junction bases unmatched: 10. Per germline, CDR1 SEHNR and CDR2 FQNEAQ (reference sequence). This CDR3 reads CASSLAFEDRGKNEQFF. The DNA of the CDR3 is TGTGCCAGCAGCTTAGCGTTCGAGGACAGGGGAAAGAATGAGCAGTTCTTC.

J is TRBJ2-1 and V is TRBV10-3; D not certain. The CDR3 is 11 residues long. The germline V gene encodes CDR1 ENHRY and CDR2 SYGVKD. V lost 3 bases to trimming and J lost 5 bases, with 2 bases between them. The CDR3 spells CAISDNNEQFF. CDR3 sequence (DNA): TGTGCCATCAGTGACAACAATGAGCAGTTCTTC.

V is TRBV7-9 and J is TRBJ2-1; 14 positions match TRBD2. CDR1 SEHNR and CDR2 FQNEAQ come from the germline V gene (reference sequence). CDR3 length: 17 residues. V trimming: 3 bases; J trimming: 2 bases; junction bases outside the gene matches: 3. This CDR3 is CASSFGTSGGPYNEQFF. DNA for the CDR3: TGTGCCAGCAGCTTTGGGACTAGCGGGGGCCCCTACAATGAGCAGTTCTTC.

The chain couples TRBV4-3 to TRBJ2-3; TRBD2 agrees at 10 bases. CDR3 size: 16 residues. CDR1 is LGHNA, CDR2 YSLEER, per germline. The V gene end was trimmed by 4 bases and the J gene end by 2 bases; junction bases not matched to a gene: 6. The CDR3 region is CASSPYLAGATDTQYF. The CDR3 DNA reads TGCGCCAGCAGCCCCTATCTAGCGGGGGCCACAGATACGCAGTATTTT.

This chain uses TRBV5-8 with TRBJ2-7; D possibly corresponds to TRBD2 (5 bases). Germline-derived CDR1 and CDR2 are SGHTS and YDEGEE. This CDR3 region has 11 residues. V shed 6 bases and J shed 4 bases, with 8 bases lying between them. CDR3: CASTRTYEQYV. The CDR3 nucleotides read TGTGCCAGCACTAGGACTTACGAGCAGTACGTC.

CDR3 sequence reads: CASSSSGGGYGYTF. For the CDR3, the DNA is TGTGCCAGTAGTTCCTCCGGGGGGGGCTATGGCTACACCTTC. V usage is TRBV19 and J usage is TRBJ1-2; maybe TRBD1 (5 bases). V dropped 5 bases and J dropped 4 bases, with 14 bases sitting between them. CDR1 is LNHDA, CDR2 SQIVND, per germline (reference sequence). The CDR3 covers 14 residues.